This TCR beta chain was identified in a study of blood T cell repertoires in COVID-19. Sequenced by immunoSEQ multiplex PCR; TCRdb stores in-frame clones only, minus some. The sample has fewer than 25,000 clones; roughly 89% are singletons. The V end lost 7 bases, the J end lost 1 base, and 14 bases lay between the germline ends. The CDR3 spans 14 residues. Germline CDR1 reads MNHEY; CDR2 reads SVGAGI. The TCR comes from a woman in her sixties or seventies with active COVID-19. The genes are TRBV6-5 and TRBJ2-7; D gene uncertain. Source material: peripheral blood. The DNA for the CDR3 is TGTGCCAGCAAAGAGGATGCGAGGTCCTACGAGCAGTACTTC. It yields the protein CASKEDARSYEQYF.